This T cell receptor (beta chain) was retrieved from a study of regulatory T cells in long-lasting Graves disease. Points from the study as a whole: Examination was confined to peripheral blood, excluding thyroid tissue. Newly diagnosed disease favored TRBV20-1 and TRBJ2-1 over persistent disease.

This clonotype was seen only a few times. The target antigen is unknown. Looked up from germline, CDR1 is LNHDA and CDR2 is SQIVND (reference sequence). With 7 bases clipped from V and 0 bases from J, the junction kept 10 bases outside the gene matches. This CDR3 has 17 residues. Sequencing libraries for TCR beta were prepared with iRepertoire HTBI primers and Arm-PCR of CDR3 regions. Each CDR3 protein is one row after TCRdb ran MiXCR on the multiplex PCR reads. The sample lists fewer than 650,000 distinct CDR3 sequences, roughly 15% occurring once. Time point: newly diagnosed GD, antithyroid drugs for less than 3 months. PBMC-derived RNA was used for the TCR library. The sample was also linked to a second study, of T cells in Graves' hyperthyroidism and ophthalmopathy. As that report states: Blood also contained most expanded thyroid clonotypes above 0.001.

This sequence was found in a woman aged 30 to 39 with Graves disease. The sequencing used peripheral blood mononuclear cells (PBMCs), collected at new diagnosis, from a patient treated with antithyroid drugs. This chain joins TRBV19 and TRBJ1-5; 9 positions agree with TRBD1. The CDR3 sequence: CASTFGTGRVSNQPQHF. The CDR3 bases are TGTGCCAGTACATTCGGGACAGGGCGGGTTAGCAATCAGCCCCAGCATTTT.